The sequence of this T cell receptor beta chain was determined in a study of blood T cell repertoires in COVID-19. Background on the study: Samples of COVID-19 (acute and convalescent) were obtained from the United States, Italy and Spain. Sources were T cells, B-cell-depleted T cells, or PBMCs; the material itself was cDNA or gDNA.

This clone has only one observation. The CDR3 totals 12 residues. V was pared by 7 bases and J by 4 bases, with 9 bases between. Germline V CDR1 and CDR2: KGHDR, SFDVKD. In the source study's methods: Cell counts per sample came from amplifying reference gene primers. Produced via immunoSEQ multiplex PCR; TCRdb's table is partial and in-frame only. V, J and clone size were drawn from that table, and D and trimming were deduced from the DNA. The sample contains 95,000 to 120,000 clones, about 85% of which appear only once. This sequence originates from a man aged 35-49 years with acute or convalescent COVID-19. The chain combines TRBV24-1 with TRBJ1-1; D gene unclear. Source material: peripheral blood. The DNA for the CDR3 is TGTGCCACCAGGGGCGCCGGCACTGAAGCTTTCTTT. Residues: CATRGAGTEAFF.